Detailed here is one T cell receptor beta chain. The antigen is not known. Germline V CDR1 and CDR2: SGHAT, FQNNGV. The CDR3 extends over 14 amino acids. After removal of 5 bases from V and 3 bases from J, the junction contained 5 bases not matched to a gene. This entry comes from a study of cytomegalovirus exposure and HLA in healthy donors. The study's findings and limits: Compared with the roughly 700-donor mean, an Asian-associated ancestry cluster reportedly had fewer N-insertions, according to a later analysis. Data from an earlier analysis indicated that most TCR beta V segments were productive either about 90% or about 30% of the time.

PCR involved 60 Vbeta and 13 Jbeta primers. Method: immunoSEQ multiplex PCR; TCRdb's copy keeps in-frame clones and lacks some. The sample's table shows some 120,000 clones. This chain joins TRBV11-2 and TRBJ2-7; 9 bases are shared with TRBD1. The sequence derives from a man in his forties in good health and CMV-seropositive. The sequenced material came from PBMCs. The CDR3: CASSNRGLDYEQYF. CDR3 DNA sequence: TGTGCCAGCAGCAACAGGGGGCTCGACTACGAGCAGTACTTC.